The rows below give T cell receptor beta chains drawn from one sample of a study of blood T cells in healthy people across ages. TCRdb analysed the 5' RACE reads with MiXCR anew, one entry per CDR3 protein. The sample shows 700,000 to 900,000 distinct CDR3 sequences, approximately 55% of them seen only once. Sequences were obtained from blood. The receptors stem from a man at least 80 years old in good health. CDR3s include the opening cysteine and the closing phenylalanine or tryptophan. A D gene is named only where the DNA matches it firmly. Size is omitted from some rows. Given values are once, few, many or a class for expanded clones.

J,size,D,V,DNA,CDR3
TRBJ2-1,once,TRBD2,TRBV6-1,TGTGCCAGCAGGAAATCCGGGACTAGCGGGGCAAGCTCCTACAATGAGCAGTTCTTC,CASRKSGTSGASSYNEQFF
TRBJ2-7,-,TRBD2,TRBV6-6,TGTGCCAGCAGTTCCTTAAGCGGGAAGAGCTCCGAGCAGTACTTC,CASSSLSGKSSEQYF
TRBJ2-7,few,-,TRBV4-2,TGTGCCAGCAGCCAAGATGACCAGGGCCTCTCCTACGAGCAGTACTTC,CASSQDDQGLSYEQYF
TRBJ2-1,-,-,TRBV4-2,TGTGCCAGCAGCCGCGGTCGGTATGAGCAGTTCTTC,CASSRGRYEQFF
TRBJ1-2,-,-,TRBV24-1,TGTGCCACCCGTACAACGTCAGAGGGTCGCTATGGCTACACCTTC,CATRTTSEGRYGYTF
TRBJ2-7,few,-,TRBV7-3,TGTGCCAGCAGCAGAGATAGCGGCCTCTCCTACGAGCAGTACTTC,CASSRDSGLSYEQYF
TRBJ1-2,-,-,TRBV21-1,TGTGCCAGCAGCAAAGAGGGGGGTCGTTGGGATGCCGATGGCTACACCTTC,CASSKEGGRWDADGYTF
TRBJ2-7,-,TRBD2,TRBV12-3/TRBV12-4,TGTGCCAGCAGTTTCACTAGCGGGAGGAGCGAGCAGTACTTC,CASSFTSGRSEQYF
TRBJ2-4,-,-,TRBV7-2,TGTGTCAGCAGCTTACACCCAGGAGCCAAAAACATTCAGTACTTC,CVSSLHPGAKNIQYF
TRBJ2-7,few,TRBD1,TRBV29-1,TGCAGCGTTGGTGGCAGGGGGTCCTACGAGCAGTACTTC,CSVGGRGSYEQYF
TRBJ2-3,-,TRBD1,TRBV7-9,TGTGCCAGCAGCTCGACAGGGGTGGATACGCAGTATTTT,CASSSTGVDTQYF
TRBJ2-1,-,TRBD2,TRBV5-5,TGTGCCAGCAGCTTGCATCTCCGGACTAGCGGCTACAATGAGCAGTTCTTC,CASSLHLRTSGYNEQFF
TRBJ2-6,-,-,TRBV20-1,TGCAGTGCTAGAGATGGGACCTCTGGGGCCAACGTCCTGACTTTC,CSARDGTSGANVLTF
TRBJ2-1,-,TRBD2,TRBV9,TGTGCCAGCAGCTTAGCGGGATCTTATGAGCAGTTCTTC,CASSLAGSYEQFF
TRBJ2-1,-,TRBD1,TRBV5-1,TGCGCCAGCAGCTTGAAGCGGCCGAGACAGGGGTCCTACAATGAGCAGTTCTTC,CASSLKRPRQGSYNEQFF
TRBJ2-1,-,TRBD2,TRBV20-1,TGCAGTGCTATCCGAGCGGGAGGGCTCTCCTACAATGAGCAGTTCTTC,CSAIRAGGLSYNEQFF
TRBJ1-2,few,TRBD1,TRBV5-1,TGCGCCAGCAGCTTGGATCGGGACAGGGGATCGTATGGCTACACCTTC,CASSLDRDRGSYGYTF